The 4 T cell receptor beta chains below all came from one sample that was sequenced in a study of shared clonotypes between healthy human individuals. Naive CD8 cells lacked CD45RO and underwent positive selection for CCR7, leaving out terminally differentiated effector memory CD45RA+ cells. The protocol was immunoSEQ multiplex PCR, while the TCRdb copy is restricted to in-frame clones and leaves out a portion. The sample carries about 610,000 clones, around 96% recorded once. Material: naive CD8+ T cells sorted from blood. The receptor source for this set is a woman aged 25 to 45 in good health.

This chain connects TRBV27 to TRBJ2-7; TRBD1 is a possible D gene (6 bases). CDR3 size: 13 residues. Looked up from germline, CDR1 is MNHEY and CDR2 is SMNVEV (reference sequence). The V gene lost 3 bases and the J gene lost 4 bases, with 10 bases spanning the gap. The CDR3: CASSFRTAYEQYF. CDR3 nucleotide sequence: TGTGCCAGCAGTTTCCGGACAGCGTACGAGCAGTACTTC.

The rearrangement links TRBV23-1 to TRBJ2-7; TRBD1 aligns across 7 bases. TRBV23-1 counts as an open reading frame of uncertain function. The CDR3 covers 17 residues. V was pared by 2 bases and J by 2 bases, with 12 bases of the junction left unmatched. In DNA, the CDR3 is TGCGCCAGCAGTCAAACCGAGAGGGCTCAGGGGGCCTACGAGCAGTACTTC. Its translation is CASSQTERAQGAYEQYF.

This sequence joins TRBV7-7 and TRBJ2-5; 8 bases line up with TRBD1. The V and J ends lost 5 bases and 5 bases, in that order; junction bases with no gene match: 10. The germline gives CDR1 SSHAT, CDR2 FNYEAQ (reference sequence). This CDR3 comprises 15 residues. This CDR3 is CASSPGQGDMETQYF. The CDR3 bases are TGTGCCAGCAGCCCAGGACAGGGTGATATGGAGACCCAGTACTTC.

This chain joins TRBV28 and TRBJ2-7, with a possible D match to TRBD1 (5 bases). The V and J ends lost 7 bases and 5 bases respectively, with 21 bases between them. This CDR3 has 15 residues. Germline CDR1 reads MDHEN; CDR2 reads SYDVKM. This CDR3 is CASIPPGLDLDEQYF. CDR3 in DNA: TGTGCCAGCATTCCCCCAGGGCTAGACCTAGACGAGCAGTACTTC.